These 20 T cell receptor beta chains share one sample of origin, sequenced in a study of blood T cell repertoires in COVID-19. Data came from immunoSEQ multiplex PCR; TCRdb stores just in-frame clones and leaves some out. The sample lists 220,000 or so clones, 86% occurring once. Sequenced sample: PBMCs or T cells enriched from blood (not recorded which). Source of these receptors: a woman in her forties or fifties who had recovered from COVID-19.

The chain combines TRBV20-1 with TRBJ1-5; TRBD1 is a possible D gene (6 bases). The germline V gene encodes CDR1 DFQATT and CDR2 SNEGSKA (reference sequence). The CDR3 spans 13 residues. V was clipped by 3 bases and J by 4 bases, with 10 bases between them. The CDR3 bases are TGCAGTGCTAGTCAGGGGACGAATCAGCCCCAGCATTTT. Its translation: CSASQGTNQPQHF.

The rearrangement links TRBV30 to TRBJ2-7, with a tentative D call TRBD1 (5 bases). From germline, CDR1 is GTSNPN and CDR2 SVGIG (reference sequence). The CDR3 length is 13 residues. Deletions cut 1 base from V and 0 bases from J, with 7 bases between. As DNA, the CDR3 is TGTGCCTGGAGTGACAGGAGCTCCTACGAGCAGTACTTC. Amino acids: CAWSDRSSYEQYF. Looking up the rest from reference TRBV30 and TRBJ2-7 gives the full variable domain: SQTIHQWPATLVQPVGSPLSLECTVEGTSNPNLYWYRQAAGRGLQLLFYSVGIGQISSEVPQNLSASRPQDRQFILSSKKLLLSDSGFYLCAWSDRSSYEQYFGPGTRLTVT.

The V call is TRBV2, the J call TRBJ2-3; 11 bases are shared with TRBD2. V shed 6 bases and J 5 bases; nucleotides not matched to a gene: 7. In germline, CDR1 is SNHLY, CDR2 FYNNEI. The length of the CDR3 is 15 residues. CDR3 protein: CASRAGLAERDTQYF. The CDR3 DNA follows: TGTGCCAGCAGAGCGGGACTAGCGGAGAGAGATACGCAGTATTTT. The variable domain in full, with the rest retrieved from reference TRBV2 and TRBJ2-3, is EPEVTQTPSHQVTQMGQEVILRCVPISNHLYFYWYRQILGQKVEFLVSFYNNEISEKSEIFDDQFSVERPDGSNFTLKIRSTKLEDSAMYFCASRAGLAERDTQYFGPGTRLTVL.

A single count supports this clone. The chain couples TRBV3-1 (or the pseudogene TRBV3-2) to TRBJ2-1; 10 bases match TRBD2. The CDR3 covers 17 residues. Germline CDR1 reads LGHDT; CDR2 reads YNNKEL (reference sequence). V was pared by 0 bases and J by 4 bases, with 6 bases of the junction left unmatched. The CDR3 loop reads CASSQDQTSGQYNEQFF. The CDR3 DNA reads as TGTGCCAGCAGCCAAGATCAGACTAGCGGGCAGTACAATGAGCAGTTCTTC.

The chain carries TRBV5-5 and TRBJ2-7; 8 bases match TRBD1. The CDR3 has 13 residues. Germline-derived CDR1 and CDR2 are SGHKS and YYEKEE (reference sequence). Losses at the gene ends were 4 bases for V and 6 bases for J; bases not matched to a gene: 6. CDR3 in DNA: TGTGCCAGCAGCCGTAGGACAGGGTCCGAGCAGTACTTC. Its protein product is CASSRRTGSEQYF.

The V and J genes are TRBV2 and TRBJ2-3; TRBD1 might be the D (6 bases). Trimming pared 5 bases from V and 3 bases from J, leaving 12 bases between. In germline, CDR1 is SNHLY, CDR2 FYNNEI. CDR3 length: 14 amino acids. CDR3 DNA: TGTGCCAGCAGTTTACAGGGTGGTACAGATACGCAGTATTTT. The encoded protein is CASSLQGGTDTQYF.

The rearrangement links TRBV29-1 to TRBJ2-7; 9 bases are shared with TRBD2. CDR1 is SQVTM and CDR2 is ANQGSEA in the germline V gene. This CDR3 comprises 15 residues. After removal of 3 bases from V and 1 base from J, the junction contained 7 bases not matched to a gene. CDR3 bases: TGCAGCGTTGAGGGAGCGGGAGGACTTTCCTACGAGCAGTACTTC. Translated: CSVEGAGGLSYEQYF.

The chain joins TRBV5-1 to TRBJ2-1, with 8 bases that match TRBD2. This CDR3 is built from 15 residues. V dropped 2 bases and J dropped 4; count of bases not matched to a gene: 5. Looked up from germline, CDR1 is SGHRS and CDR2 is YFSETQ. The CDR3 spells CASSLETSGYNEQFF. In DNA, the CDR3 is TGCGCCAGCAGCTTAGAAACTAGCGGTTACAATGAGCAGTTCTTC.

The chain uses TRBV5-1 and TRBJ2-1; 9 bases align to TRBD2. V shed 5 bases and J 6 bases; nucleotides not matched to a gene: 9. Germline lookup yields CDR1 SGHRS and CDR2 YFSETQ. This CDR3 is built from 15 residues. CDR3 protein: CASSSNAGGGNEQFF. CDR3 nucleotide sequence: TGCGCCAGCAGTTCCAATGCGGGAGGGGGCAATGAGCAGTTCTTC.

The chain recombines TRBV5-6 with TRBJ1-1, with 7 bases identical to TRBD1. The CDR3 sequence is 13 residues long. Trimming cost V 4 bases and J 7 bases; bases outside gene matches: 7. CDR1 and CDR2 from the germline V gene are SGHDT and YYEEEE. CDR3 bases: TGTGCCAGCAGCCCATTGACAGGGTTTGAAGCTTTCTTT. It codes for CASSPLTGFEAFF.

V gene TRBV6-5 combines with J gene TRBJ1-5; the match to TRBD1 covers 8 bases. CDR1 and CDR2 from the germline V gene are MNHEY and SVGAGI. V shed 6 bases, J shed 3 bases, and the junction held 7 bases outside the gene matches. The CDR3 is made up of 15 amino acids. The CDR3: CASSKTGAINQPQHF. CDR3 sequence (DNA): TGTGCCAGCAGCAAGACAGGGGCAATCAATCAGCCCCAGCATTTT.

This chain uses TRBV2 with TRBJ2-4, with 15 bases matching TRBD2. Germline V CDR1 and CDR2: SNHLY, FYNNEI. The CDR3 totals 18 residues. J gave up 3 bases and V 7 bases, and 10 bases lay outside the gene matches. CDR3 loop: CASTPPGLAGGVKNIQYF. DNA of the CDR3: TGTGCCAGCACCCCTCCGGGACTAGCGGGGGGAGTCAAAAACATTCAGTACTTC.

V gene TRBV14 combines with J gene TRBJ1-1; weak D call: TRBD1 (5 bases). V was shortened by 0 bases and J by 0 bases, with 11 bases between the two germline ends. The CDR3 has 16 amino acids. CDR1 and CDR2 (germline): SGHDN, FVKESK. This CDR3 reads CASSQDLAGMNTEAFF. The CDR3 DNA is TGTGCCAGCAGCCAAGATCTTGCAGGGATGAACACTGAAGCTTTCTTT.

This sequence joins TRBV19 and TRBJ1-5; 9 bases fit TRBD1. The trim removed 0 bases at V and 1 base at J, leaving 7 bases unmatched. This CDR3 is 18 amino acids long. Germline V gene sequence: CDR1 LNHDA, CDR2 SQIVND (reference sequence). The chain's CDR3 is CASSIERTGEESNQPQHF. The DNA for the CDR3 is TGTGCCAGTAGTATAGAGAGGACAGGGGAGGAGAGCAATCAGCCCCAGCATTTT.

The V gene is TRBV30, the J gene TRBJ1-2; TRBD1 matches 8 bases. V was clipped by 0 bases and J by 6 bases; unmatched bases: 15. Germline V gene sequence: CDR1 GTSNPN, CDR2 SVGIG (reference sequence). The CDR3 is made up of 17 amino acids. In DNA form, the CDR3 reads TGTGCCTGGAGTGTACTTGGACAGGGAGGTGCGTCTAATGGCTACACCTTC. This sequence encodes CAWSVLGQGGASNGYTF. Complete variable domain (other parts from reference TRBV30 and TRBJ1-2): SQTIHQWPATLVQPVGSPLSLECTVEGTSNPNLYWYRQAAGRGLQLLFYSVGIGQISSEVPQNLSASRPQDRQFILSSKKLLLSDSGFYLCAWSVLGQGGASNGYTFGSGTRLTVV.

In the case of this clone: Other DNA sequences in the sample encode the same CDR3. The chain's CDR3 is CASSLEGGSYNEQFF. The CDR3 DNA reads as TGCGCCAGCAGCTTGGAAGGCGGCTCCTACAATGAGCAGTTCTTC. This sequence joins TRBV5-1 and TRBJ2-1; D not certain. Per germline, CDR1 SGHRS and CDR2 YFSETQ. The V gene lost 0 bases and the J gene lost 0 bases, with 7 bases spanning the gap. The CDR3 covers 15 residues.

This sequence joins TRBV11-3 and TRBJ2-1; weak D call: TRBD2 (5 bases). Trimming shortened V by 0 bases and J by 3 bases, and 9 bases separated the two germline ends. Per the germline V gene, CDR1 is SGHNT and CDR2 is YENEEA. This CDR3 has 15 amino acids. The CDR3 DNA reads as TGTGCCAGCAGCTTAGAGTACGGGATCTACAATGAGCAGTTCTTC. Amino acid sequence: CASSLEYGIYNEQFF.

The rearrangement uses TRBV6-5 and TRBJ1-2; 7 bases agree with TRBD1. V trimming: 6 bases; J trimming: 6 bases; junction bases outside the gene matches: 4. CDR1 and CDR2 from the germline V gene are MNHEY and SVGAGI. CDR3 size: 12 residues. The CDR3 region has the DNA TGTGCCAGCAGGCAACAGGGGAATGGCTACACCTTC. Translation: CASRQQGNGYTF.

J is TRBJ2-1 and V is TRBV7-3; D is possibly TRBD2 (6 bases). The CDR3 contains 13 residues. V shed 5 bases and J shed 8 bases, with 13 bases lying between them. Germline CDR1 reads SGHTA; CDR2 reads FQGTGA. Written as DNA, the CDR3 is TGTGCCAGCAGCCGGTCACCGGGGGATGAGCAGTTCTTC. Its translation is CASSRSPGDEQFF.

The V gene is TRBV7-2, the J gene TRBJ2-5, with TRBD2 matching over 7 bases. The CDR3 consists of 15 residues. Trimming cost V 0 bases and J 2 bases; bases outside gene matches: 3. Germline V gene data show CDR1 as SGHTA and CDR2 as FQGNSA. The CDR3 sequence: CASSLATGLQETQYF. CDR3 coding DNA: TGTGCCAGCAGCTTAGCCACGGGACTACAAGAGACCCAGTACTTC.